Shown below are 16 T cell receptor beta chains from a single sample sequenced in a study of shared clonotypes between healthy human individuals (dated by TCRdb to the early 2020s). Receptor amplification or capture employed the immunoSEQ multiplex PCR assay. The source is immuneACCESS, and TCRdb retained only in-frame sequences with V and J called. Part of the clones is not carried over; for the studies checked, unresolved V genes explain less than half of this, and the remainder is unexplained. For this sample there are around 1,900,000 clones; 90% to 95% appear just once. Of the sample, more than 1.5% falls within the top ten clones. For the CD8 naive samples, CD45RO-negative cells were positively selected for CCR7, yielding a CD45RA+CCR7+ population from which TemRA cells were excluded. Sequenced sample: naive CD8+ T cells from PBMCs. The sample's cell subset or site label is to be understood as: CD45RA+CCR7+. These receptors all stem from a man between 18 and 35 years old in good health. Some clones in this sample may be carry-over from other donors' samples.

The rearrangement uses TRBV11-3 and TRBJ2-1; TRBD2 aligns across 9 bases. In germline, CDR1 is SGHNT, CDR2 YENEEA. The junction had 7 bases not matched to a gene; V was cut back by 1 base and J by 3 bases. The CDR3 totals 17 residues. The CDR3 is CASSLGWREGHYNEQFF. CDR3 bases: TGTGCCAGCAGCTTAGGCTGGCGGGAGGGCCACTACAATGAGCAGTTCTTC. The full variable domain, completed using reference TRBV11-3 and TRBJ2-1, is EAGVVQSPRYKIIEKKQPVAFWCNPISGHNTLYWYLQNLGQGPELLIRYENEEAVDDSQLPKDRFSAERLKGVDSTLKIQPAELGDSAVYLCASSLGWREGHYNEQFFGPGTRLTVL.

The genes are TRBV9 and TRBJ2-7; D is unresolved. CDR1 is SGDLS and CDR2 is YYNGEE in the germline V gene. Trimming removed 0 bases from V and 0 bases from J, with 7 bases in between. The CDR3 spans 14 residues. Written as DNA, the CDR3 is TGTGCCAGCAGCGTAGATTACGGCTCCTACGAGCAGTACTTC. This sequence encodes CASSVDYGSYEQYF.

This chain connects TRBV5-4 to TRBJ2-7; 11 bases align to TRBD2. V shed 2 bases, J shed 4 bases, and the junction held 5 bases outside the gene matches. Germline V gene data show CDR1 as SGHNT and CDR2 as YYREEE (reference sequence). The CDR3 loop spans 15 amino acids. In nucleotides, the CDR3 is TGTGCCAGCAGCTTCGTAGCGGGAGGGGGTTACGAGCAGTACTTC. This sequence encodes CASSFVAGGGYEQYF.

The chain has TRBV10-3 and TRBJ2-7; maybe TRBD1 (6 bases). V was clipped by 0 bases and J by 2 bases, with 14 bases between them. CDR3 length: 16 residues. Looked up from germline, CDR1 is ENHRY and CDR2 is SYGVKD. The CDR3 reads CAISESPPRGTYEQYF. CDR3 coding DNA: TGTGCCATCAGTGAGTCTCCCCCCAGGGGCACCTACGAGCAGTACTTC.

J is TRBJ2-5 and V is TRBV10-3; 7 positions match TRBD2. The germline CDR1 and CDR2 sequences are ENHRY and SYGVKD. The CDR3 covers 13 residues. V lost 8 bases to trimming and J lost 4 bases; unmatched junction nucleotides: 7. CDR3 sequence reads: CAIGPGGGETQYF. Written as DNA, the CDR3 is TGTGCCATCGGACCTGGGGGGGGAGAGACCCAGTACTTC.

The V call is TRBV27, the J call TRBJ2-1, with D hard to call. Germline V gene lookup returns CDR1 MNHEY and CDR2 SMNVEV (reference sequence). V was cut by 4 bases and J by 5 bases, with 9 bases left in between. The CDR3 has 13 amino acids. The CDR3 spells CASSWRPHNEQFF. The CDR3 DNA is TGTGCCAGCAGTTGGCGTCCCCACAATGAGCAGTTCTTC.

This clone has a single count. J is TRBJ2-5 and V is TRBV5-8; TRBD2 matches at 12 bases. Germline V gene sequence: CDR1 SGHTS, CDR2 YDEGEE. V dropped 0 bases and J dropped 5; count of bases not matched to a gene: 8. CDR3 length: 17 amino acids. In DNA form, the CDR3 reads TGTGCCAGCAGCTTGGGGGCTAGCGGGAGGGCCCGGGAGACCCAGTACTTC. Translation: CASSLGASGRARETQYF. The complete variable domain, with remaining parts taken from reference TRBV5-8 and TRBJ2-5, reads EAGVTQSPTHLIKTRGQQATLRCSPISGHTSVYWYQQALGLGLQFLLWYDEGEERNRGNFPPRFSGRQFPNYSSELNVNALELEDSALYLCASSLGASGRARETQYFGPGTRLLVL.

This rearrangement joins TRBV28 to TRBJ1-4; D is possibly TRBD1 (5 bases). The CDR3 is made up of 15 amino acids. The germline CDR1 and CDR2 sequences are MDHEN and SYDVKM. V lost 3 bases and J lost 5, with 13 bases in between. Here the CDR3 reads CASSFRGPGNEKLFF. The CDR3 nucleotides are TGTGCCAGCAGTTTTCGGGGACCGGGGAATGAAAAACTGTTTTTT. The full variable domain, completed using reference TRBV28 and TRBJ1-4, is DVKVTQSSRYLVKRTGEKVFLECVQDMDHENMFWYRQDPGLGLRLIYFSYDVKMKEKGDIPEGYSVSREKKERFSLILESASTNQTSMYLCASSFRGPGNEKLFFGSGTQLSVL.

This sequence joins TRBV9 and TRBJ1-1, with unresolved D. Germline-derived CDR1 and CDR2 are SGDLS and YYNGEE. Trimming left V 4 bases short and J 6 bases short, with 10 bases between. There are 12 residues in the CDR3. The CDR3: CASSPPHPEAFF. CDR3 DNA: TGTGCCAGCAGCCCTCCCCACCCTGAAGCTTTCTTT.

A few counts support this clone. The V call is TRBV29-1, the J call TRBJ2-1; the D is unclear. The V end was cut by 4 bases, the J end by 8 bases, with 6 bases between. CDR1 SQVTM and CDR2 ANQGSEA come from the germline V gene. The CDR3 totals 10 residues. The CDR3 region has the DNA TGCAGCGTTGTTAGGGATGAGCAGTTCTTC. It encodes CSVVRDEQFF.

The chain has TRBV10-3 and TRBJ1-3, with D unclear. Per the germline V gene, CDR1 is ENHRY and CDR2 is SYGVKD. Trimming removed 6 bases at V and 1 base at J, with 10 bases between. The CDR3 covers 14 residues. CDR3 loop: CAIRKTLSGNTIYF. In nucleotides, the CDR3 is TGTGCCATCAGAAAGACGTTATCTGGAAACACCATATATTTT.

The chain uses TRBV5-1 and TRBJ2-3, with 8 positions matching TRBD2. Germline loops: CDR1 SGHRS, CDR2 YFSETQ. The CDR3 consists of 18 residues. The trim removed 4 bases at V and 0 bases at J, leaving 13 bases unmatched. The CDR3 sequence is CASSLRGASGRSTDTQYF. In DNA form, the CDR3 reads TGCGCCAGCAGCCTGAGGGGTGCTAGCGGGCGTAGCACAGATACGCAGTATTTT.

The chain uses TRBV15 and TRBJ2-7; TRBD2 matches at 7 bases. Germline V gene sequence: CDR1 LNHNV, CDR2 YYDKDF (reference sequence). V lost 1 base and J lost 3; bases outside the gene matches: 6. This CDR3 is built from 15 residues. This CDR3 is CATSRVETSSYEQYF. The CDR3 DNA sequence: TGTGCCACCAGCAGAGTTGAGACTAGCAGCTACGAGCAGTACTTC.

This clone was found once. The chain uses TRBV9 and TRBJ1-1; no clear D gene. CDR3 length equals 15 residues. In germline, CDR1 is SGDLS, CDR2 YYNGEE. Deletions cut 0 bases from V and 4 bases from J, with 13 bases between. The CDR3, as DNA: TGTGCCAGCAGCGTAGTTGGCGGCCCCGGCACTGAAGCTTTCTTT. This codes for CASSVVGGPGTEAFF.

The genes are TRBV7-9 and TRBJ2-6, with D possibly matching TRBD2 (5 bases). The CDR3 covers 16 residues. The germline V and J ends were trimmed by 10 bases and 4 bases, with 20 bases remaining between them. The germline V gene encodes CDR1 SEHNR and CDR2 FQNEAQ (reference sequence). This chain's CDR3 is CATRGPQKGGANVLTF. In nucleotides, the CDR3 is TGTGCCACCAGAGGGCCCCAGAAAGGGGGGGCCAACGTCCTGACTTTC.

This chain connects TRBV5-1 to TRBJ2-7; 7 nucleotides agree with TRBD1. The germline V gene encodes CDR1 SGHRS and CDR2 YFSETQ. This CDR3 has 14 amino acids. Trimming cost V 4 bases and J 2 bases; bases outside gene matches: 6. CDR3 in DNA: TGCGCCAGCAGCGTGAGGGACAGAGCCTACGAGCAGTACTTC. Translating gives CASSVRDRAYEQYF. Looking up the rest from reference TRBV5-1 and TRBJ2-7 gives the full variable domain: KAGVTQTPRYLIKTRGQQVTLSCSPISGHRSVSWYQQTPGQGLQFLFEYFSETQRNKGNFPGRFSGRQFSNSRSEMNVSTLELGDSALYLCASSVRDRAYEQYFGPGTRLTVT.